These 15 T cell receptor beta chains share one sample of origin, sequenced in a study of monozygotic twins with inflammatory bowel disease. TCRdb derives one entry per CDR3 protein from the 5' RACE reads, leaving out DNA. The sample totals about 200,000 distinct CDR3 sequences. The sequenced sample consisted of blood. These receptors were collected from a human donor with ulcerative colitis or Crohn's disease, or a healthy co-twin of an affected twin (not recorded which).

V usage is TRBV7-2 and J usage is TRBJ1-5. Germline CDR1 and CDR2: SGHTA and FQGNSA. This CDR3 is 13 amino acids long. CDR3 protein: CASSPDGNQPQHF.

This chain joins TRBV15 and TRBJ2-7; absent DNA, TCRdb's TRBD1 call cannot be checked. Germline V gene data show CDR1 as LNHNV and CDR2 as YYDKDF (reference sequence). The CDR3 has 15 amino acids. CDR3 amino acids: CATSRDGGQLSEQYF.

The chain carries TRBV5-1 and TRBJ2-5; with no DNA, the TCRdb D assignment of TRBD2 cannot be verified. Germline lookup yields CDR1 SGHRS and CDR2 YFSETQ. The CDR3 has 14 residues. CDR3 in amino acids: CASRTGLAGETQYF.

The J gene is TRBJ2-1, the V gene TRBV24-1; the D call of TRBD2 rests on TCRdb alone, since no DNA is present to check it. The CDR3 spans 15 residues. From germline, CDR1 is KGHDR and CDR2 SFDVKD. CDR3 in amino acids: CATGDASGRHNEQFF.

This sequence joins TRBV18 and TRBJ2-1; there is no DNA to check the TCRdb D call of TRBD2. The CDR3 sequence is 18 residues long. Germline CDR1 and CDR2: KGHSH and LQKENI. The CDR3 spells CASSQGLAGAGSYNEQFF. Full variable domain (remainder filled in from reference TRBV18 and TRBJ2-1): NAGVMQNPRHLVRRRGQEARLRCSPMKGHSHVYWYRQLPEEGLKFMVYLQKENIIDESGMPKERFSAEFPKEGPSILRIQQVVRGDSAAYFCASSQGLAGAGSYNEQFFGPGTRLTVL.

The chain recombines TRBV5-1 with TRBJ2-7. Germline V CDR1 and CDR2: SGHRS, YFSETQ. The CDR3 runs 13 residues. The CDR3 loop reads CASSLGYDYEQYF.

The rearrangement joins TRBV5-8 to TRBJ1-5; TCRdb picks TRBD1, but there is no DNA to check that call. Germline CDR1 and CDR2: SGHTS and YDEGEE. The length of the CDR3 is 15 residues. The CDR3 loop reads CASSGRDRGNQPQHF.

The V call is TRBV6-5, the J call TRBJ1-6. The CDR3 totals 16 residues. Germline V CDR1 and CDR2: MNHEY, SVGAGI. CDR3 amino acids: CASSYLGGFDNSPLHF.

The chain is built from TRBV7-2 and TRBJ1-3; the TCRdb D gene call, TRBD1, has no DNA to confirm it. There are 16 residues in the CDR3. Germline V gives CDR1 SGHTA, CDR2 FQGNSA. The CDR3 loop reads CASSYLGQAGGNTIYF.

The J gene is TRBJ2-1, the V gene TRBV5-6; the TRBD1 assignment by TCRdb is unverifiable without DNA. The CDR3 contains 14 residues. Germline values: CDR1 SGHDT, CDR2 YYEEEE. CDR3 region: CASRRGAGNNEQFF.

The chain employs TRBV2 and TRBJ2-1; lacking DNA, the TRBD1 call made by TCRdb goes unchecked. Germline V gene data show CDR1 as SNHLY and CDR2 as FYNNEI. The CDR3 spans 15 residues. Here the CDR3 reads CASSQDRGRGDEQFF.

The chain carries TRBV6-2 or TRBV6-3 and TRBJ1-5. Looked up from germline, CDR1 is MNHEY and CDR2 is SVGEGT. This CDR3 spans 15 amino acids. CDR3 loop: CASSYEGGNNQPQHF.

V usage is TRBV5-3 and J usage is TRBJ1-6; the D gene TCRdb calls, TRBD1, cannot be checked with no DNA. TRBV5-3 is noted as an ORF with a role that remains uncertain. This CDR3 region has 17 residues. The CDR3 sequence: CARSSDSPSSYNSPLHF.

This chain links TRBV19 with TRBJ1-1; the D call of TRBD1 rests on TCRdb alone, since no DNA is present to check it. The CDR3 sequence is 16 residues long. Germline V gene data show CDR1 as LNHDA and CDR2 as SQIVND (reference sequence). The CDR3 spells CASSIRWQGRVPEAFF.

The chain recombines TRBV7-2 with TRBJ1-2. Germline CDR1 reads SGHTA; CDR2 reads FQGNSA. This CDR3 comprises 13 residues. This CDR3 reads CASSLVSAYGYTF.